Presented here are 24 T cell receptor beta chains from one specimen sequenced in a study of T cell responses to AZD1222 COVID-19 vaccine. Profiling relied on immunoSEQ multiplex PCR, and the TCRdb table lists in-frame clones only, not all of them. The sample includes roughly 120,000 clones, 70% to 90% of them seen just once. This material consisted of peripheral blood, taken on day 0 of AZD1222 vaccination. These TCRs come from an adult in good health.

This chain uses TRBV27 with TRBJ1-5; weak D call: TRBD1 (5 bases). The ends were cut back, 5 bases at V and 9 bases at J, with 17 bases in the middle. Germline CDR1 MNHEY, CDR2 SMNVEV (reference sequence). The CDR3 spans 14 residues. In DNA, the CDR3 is TGTGCCAGCAGTCCGCGCGGGACTTTAGGGCCCCAGCATTTT. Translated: CASSPRGTLGPQHF.

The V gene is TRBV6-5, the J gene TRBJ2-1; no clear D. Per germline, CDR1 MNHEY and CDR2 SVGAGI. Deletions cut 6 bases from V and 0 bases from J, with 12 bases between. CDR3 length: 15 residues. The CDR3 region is CASRTTASSYNEQFF. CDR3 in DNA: TGTGCCAGCAGGACGACGGCTAGCTCCTACAATGAGCAGTTCTTC.

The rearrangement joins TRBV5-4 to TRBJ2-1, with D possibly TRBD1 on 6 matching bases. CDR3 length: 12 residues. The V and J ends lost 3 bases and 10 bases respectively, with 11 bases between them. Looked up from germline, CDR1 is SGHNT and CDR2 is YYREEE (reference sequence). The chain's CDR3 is CASSYRVEEQFF. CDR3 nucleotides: TGTGCCAGCAGCTACAGGGTAGAGGAGCAGTTCTTC.

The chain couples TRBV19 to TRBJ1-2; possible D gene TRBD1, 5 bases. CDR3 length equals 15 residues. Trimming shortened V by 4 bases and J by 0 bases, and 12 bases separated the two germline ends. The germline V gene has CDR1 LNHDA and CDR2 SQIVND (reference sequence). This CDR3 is CASSRAGKANYGYTF. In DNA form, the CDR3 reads TGTGCCAGTAGTAGAGCAGGGAAGGCTAACTATGGCTACACCTTC.

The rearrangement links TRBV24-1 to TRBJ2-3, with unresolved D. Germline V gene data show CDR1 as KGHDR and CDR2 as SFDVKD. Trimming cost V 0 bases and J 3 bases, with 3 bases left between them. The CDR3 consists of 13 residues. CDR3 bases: TGTGCCACCAGTGATTTGTCGACAGATACGCAGTATTTT. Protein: CATSDLSTDTQYF.

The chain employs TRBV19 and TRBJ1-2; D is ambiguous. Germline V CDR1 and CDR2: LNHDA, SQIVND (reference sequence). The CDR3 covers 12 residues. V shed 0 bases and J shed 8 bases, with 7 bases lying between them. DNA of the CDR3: TGTGCCAGTAGTATAGATCTATCCGGCTACACCTTC. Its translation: CASSIDLSGYTF.

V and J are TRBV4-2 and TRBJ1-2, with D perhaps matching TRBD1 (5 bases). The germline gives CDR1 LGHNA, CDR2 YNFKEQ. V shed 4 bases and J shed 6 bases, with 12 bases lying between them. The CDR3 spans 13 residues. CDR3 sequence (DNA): TGTGCCAGCAGCCGCGGGACGCCGGATGGCTACACCTTC. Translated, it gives CASSRGTPDGYTF.

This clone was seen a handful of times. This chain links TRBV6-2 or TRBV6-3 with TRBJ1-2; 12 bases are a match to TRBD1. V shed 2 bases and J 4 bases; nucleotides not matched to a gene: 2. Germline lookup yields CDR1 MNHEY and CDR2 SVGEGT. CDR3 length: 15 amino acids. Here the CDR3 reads CASSYGTGGIYGYTF. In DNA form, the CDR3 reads TGTGCCAGCAGTTACGGGACAGGGGGCATCTATGGCTACACCTTC.

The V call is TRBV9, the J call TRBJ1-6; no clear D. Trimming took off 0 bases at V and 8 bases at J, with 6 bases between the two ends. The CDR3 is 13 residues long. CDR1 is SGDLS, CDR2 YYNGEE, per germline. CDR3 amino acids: CASSVEVHSPLHF. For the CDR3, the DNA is TGTGCCAGCAGCGTAGAAGTCCATTCACCCCTCCACTTT.

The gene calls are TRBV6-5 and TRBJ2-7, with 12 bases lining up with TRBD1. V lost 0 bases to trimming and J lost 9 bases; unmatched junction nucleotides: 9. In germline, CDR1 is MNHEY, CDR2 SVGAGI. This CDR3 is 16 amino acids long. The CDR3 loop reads CASSYSPGQGAKRQYF. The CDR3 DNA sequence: TGTGCCAGCAGTTACTCGCCGGGACAGGGGGCGAAAAGGCAGTACTTC.

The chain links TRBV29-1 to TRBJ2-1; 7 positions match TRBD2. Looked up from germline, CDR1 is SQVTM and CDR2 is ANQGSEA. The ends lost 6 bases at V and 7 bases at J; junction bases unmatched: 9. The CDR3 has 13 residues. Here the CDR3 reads CSVRSGNGNEQFF. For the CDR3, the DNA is TGCAGCGTCAGGAGCGGGAATGGTAATGAGCAGTTCTTC.

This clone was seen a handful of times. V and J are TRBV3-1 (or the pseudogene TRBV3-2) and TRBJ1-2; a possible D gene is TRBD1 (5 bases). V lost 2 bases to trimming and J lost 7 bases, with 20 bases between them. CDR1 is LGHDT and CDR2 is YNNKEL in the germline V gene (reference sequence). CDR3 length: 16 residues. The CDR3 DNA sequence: TGTGCCAGCAGCCAACGCGGTCAGGGAGGAGGAGGTGGCTACACCTTC. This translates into CASSQRGQGGGGGYTF.

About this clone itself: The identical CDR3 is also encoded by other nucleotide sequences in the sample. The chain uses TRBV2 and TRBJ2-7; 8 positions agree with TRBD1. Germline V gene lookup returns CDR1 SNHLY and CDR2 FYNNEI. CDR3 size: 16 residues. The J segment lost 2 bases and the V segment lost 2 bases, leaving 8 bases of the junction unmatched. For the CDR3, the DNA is TGTGCCAGCAGTGAAAGAACAGGGGGGTGGCCCTACGAGCAGTACTTC. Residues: CASSERTGGWPYEQYF. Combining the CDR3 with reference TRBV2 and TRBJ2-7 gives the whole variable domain EPEVTQTPSHQVTQMGQEVILRCVPISNHLYFYWYRQILGQKVEFLVSFYNNEISEKSEIFDDQFSVERPDGSNFTLKIRSTKLEDSAMYFCASSERTGGWPYEQYFGPGTRLTVT.

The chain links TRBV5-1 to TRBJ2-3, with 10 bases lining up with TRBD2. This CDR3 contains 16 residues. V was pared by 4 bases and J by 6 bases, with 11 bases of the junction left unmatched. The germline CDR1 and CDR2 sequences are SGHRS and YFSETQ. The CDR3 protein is CASSPEAGGPFDTQYF. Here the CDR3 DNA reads TGCGCCAGCAGCCCAGAAGCGGGAGGGCCTTTCGATACGCAGTATTTT.

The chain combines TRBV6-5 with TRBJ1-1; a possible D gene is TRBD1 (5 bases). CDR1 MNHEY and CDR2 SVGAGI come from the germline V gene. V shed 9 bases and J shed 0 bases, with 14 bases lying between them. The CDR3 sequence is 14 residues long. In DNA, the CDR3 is TGTGCCAGTCTCGACAGAACAATGAACACTGAAGCTTTCTTT. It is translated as CASLDRTMNTEAFF.

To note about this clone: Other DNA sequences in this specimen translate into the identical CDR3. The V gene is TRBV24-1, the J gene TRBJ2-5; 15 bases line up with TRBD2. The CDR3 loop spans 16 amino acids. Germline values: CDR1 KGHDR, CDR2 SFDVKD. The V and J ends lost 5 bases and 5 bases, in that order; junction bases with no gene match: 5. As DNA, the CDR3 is TGTGCCACCAGTGGAGGACTAGCGGGGGGGCCGGAGACCCAGTACTTC. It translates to CATSGGLAGGPETQYF.

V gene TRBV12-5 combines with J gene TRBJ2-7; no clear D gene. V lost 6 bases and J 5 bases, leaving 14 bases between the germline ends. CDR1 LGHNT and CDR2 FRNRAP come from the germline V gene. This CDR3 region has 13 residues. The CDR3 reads CASGQILEDEQYF. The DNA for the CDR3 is TGTGCTAGTGGGCAGATCCTCGAGGACGAGCAGTACTTC.

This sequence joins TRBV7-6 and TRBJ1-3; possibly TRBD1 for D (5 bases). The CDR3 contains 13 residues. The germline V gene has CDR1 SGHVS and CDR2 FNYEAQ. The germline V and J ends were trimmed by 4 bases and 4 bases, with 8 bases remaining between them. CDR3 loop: CASSSYRGNTIYF. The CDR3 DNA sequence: TGTGCCAGCAGCTCCTACAGGGGAAACACCATATATTTT.

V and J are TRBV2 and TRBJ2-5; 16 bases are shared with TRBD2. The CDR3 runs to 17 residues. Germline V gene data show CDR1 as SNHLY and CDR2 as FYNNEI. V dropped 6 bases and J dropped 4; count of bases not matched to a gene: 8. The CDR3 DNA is TGTGCCAGCAGGGGGGGACTAGCGGGAGGGCCTTCAGAGACCCAGTACTTC. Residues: CASRGGLAGGPSETQYF.

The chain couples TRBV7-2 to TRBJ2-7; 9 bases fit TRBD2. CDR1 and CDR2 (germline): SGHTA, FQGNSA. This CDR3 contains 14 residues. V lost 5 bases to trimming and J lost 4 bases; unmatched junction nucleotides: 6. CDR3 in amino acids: CASSPGTSWYEQYF. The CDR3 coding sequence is TGTGCCAGCAGCCCAGGGACTAGCTGGTACGAGCAGTACTTC.

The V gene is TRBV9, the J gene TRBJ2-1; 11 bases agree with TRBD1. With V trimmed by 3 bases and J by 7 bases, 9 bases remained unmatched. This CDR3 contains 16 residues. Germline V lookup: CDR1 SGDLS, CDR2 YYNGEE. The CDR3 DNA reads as TGTGCCAGCAGCGGACCGGGACAGGGGGTCACAAATGAGCAGTTCTTC. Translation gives CASSGPGQGVTNEQFF.

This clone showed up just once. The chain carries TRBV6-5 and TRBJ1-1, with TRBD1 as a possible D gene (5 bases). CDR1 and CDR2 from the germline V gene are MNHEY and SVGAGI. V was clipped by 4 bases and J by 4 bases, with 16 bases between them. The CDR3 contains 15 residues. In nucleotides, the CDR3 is TGTGCCAGCAGTTCCGGGACGATGGGAAGCACTGAAGCTTTCTTT. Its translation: CASSSGTMGSTEAFF.

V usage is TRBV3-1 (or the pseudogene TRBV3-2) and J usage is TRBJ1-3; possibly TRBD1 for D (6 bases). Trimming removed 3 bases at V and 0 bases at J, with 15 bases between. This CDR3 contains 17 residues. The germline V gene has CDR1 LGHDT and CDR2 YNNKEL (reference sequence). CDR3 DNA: TGTGCCAGCAGCCAGGGAAACAGGGTCTCCTCTGGAAACACCATATATTTT. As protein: CASSQGNRVSSGNTIYF.

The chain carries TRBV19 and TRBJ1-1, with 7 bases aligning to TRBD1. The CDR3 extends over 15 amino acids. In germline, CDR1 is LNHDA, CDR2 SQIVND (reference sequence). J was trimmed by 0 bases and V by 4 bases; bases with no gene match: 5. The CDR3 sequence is CASSTLGQMNTEAFF. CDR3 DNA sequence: TGTGCCAGTAGTACCCTGGGACAGATGAACACTGAAGCTTTCTTT. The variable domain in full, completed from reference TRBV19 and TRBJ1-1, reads DGGITQSPKYLFRKEGQNVTLSCEQNLNHDAMYWYRQDPGQGLRLIYYSQIVNDFQKGDIAEGYSVSREKKESFPLTVTSAQKNPTAFYLCASSTLGQMNTEAFFGQGTRLTVV.